This TCR beta chain was documented in a study of CD8+ T cells in alopecia areata. RNA extraction was followed by reverse transcription into cDNA, which acted as the sequencing template. Generated by immunoSEQ multiplex PCR, the TCRdb table keeps only in-frame clones and is missing some. This table holds 150,000 or so clones, 55% found once. Both CD4+ and CD8+ T cells were separated by sorting PBMCs. Sample: CD4+ T cells sorted from blood. This sequence was found in a human donor in good health.

Here the CDR3 reads CASSLNDRVGEQYF. The CDR3 DNA follows: TGTGCCAGCAGCCTAAATGACAGGGTTGGCGAGCAGTACTTC. V and J are TRBV7-3 and TRBJ2-7; TRBD1 matches 7 bases. Germline V CDR1 and CDR2: SGHTA, FQGTGA. The CDR3 length is 14 residues. V dropped 5 bases and J dropped 6; count of bases not matched to a gene: 10.